The next 5 T cell receptor beta chains were all read from a single sample in a study of CD8+ T cells in alopecia areata. Treatment given: oral pan-JAK inhibitor, 5-10 mg twice daily. Reverse transcription of extracted RNA yielded cDNA, which provided the sequencing template. The table came from immunoSEQ multiplex PCR; TCRdb's copy has only in-frame clones and leaves some out. The repertoire holds a few hundred thousand clones, with 40% to 45% as singletons. The material was CD4+ T cells sorted from blood, obtained at roughly week 36, from a patient treated with tofacitinib. These receptors all come from a human donor with alopecia areata.

The chain couples TRBV4-1 to TRBJ1-1; possible D gene TRBD1, 6 bases. CDR1 is MGHRA and CDR2 is YSYEKL in the germline V gene. The V end lost 2 bases, the J end lost 9 bases, and 10 bases lay between the germline ends. The CDR3 extends over 12 amino acids. This CDR3 is CASSQTGSKAFF. The CDR3 nucleotides read TGCGCCAGCAGCCAAACAGGGTCCAAAGCTTTCTTT.

The rearrangement joins TRBV19 to TRBJ1-1, with D perhaps matching TRBD1 (5 bases). The V and J ends lost 5 bases and 5 bases respectively, with 9 bases between them. The germline CDR1 and CDR2 sequences are LNHDA and SQIVND (reference sequence). This CDR3 region has 12 residues. CDR3 bases: TGTGCCAGTAGTGGGGGTTGGACTGAAGCTTTCTTT. This translates into CASSGGWTEAFF.

The chain combines TRBV29-1 with TRBJ2-4; D is uncertain. CDR3 size: 14 residues. Trimming removed 3 bases at V and 2 bases at J, with 11 bases between. The V gene's germline CDR1 is SQVTM and CDR2 ANQGSEA. The DNA for the CDR3 is TGCAGCGTTGAGCCGTGGACCACCAAAAACATTCAGTACTTC. Its protein is CSVEPWTTKNIQYF. Full variable domain (missing parts from reference TRBV29-1 and TRBJ2-4): SAVISQKPSRDICQRGTSLTIQCQVDSQVTMMFWYRQQPGQSLTLIATANQGSEATYESGFVIDKFPISRPNLTFSTLTVSNMSPEDSSIYLCSVEPWTTKNIQYFGAGTRLSVL.

This clone was seen a handful of times. J is TRBJ2-7 and V is TRBV5-1; TRBD2 matches at 13 bases. CDR1 SGHRS and CDR2 YFSETQ come from the germline V gene. CDR3 size: 14 residues. V was clipped by 3 bases and J by 5 bases; unmatched bases: 2. CDR3 residues: CASSWTSGSHEQYF. The CDR3 region has the DNA TGCGCCAGCAGCTGGACTAGCGGGAGCCACGAGCAGTACTTC.

With regard to this clone: One end of the junction is discordant with germline, which a read error may explain. The V call is TRBV7-7, the J call TRBJ1-1; TRBD1 might be the D (5 bases). There are 14 residues in the CDR3. CDR1 and CDR2 (germline): SSHAT, FNYEAQ (reference sequence). The CDR3 sequence: CASSPAGGNTEAFF. The CDR3 bases are TGTGCTAGCAGCCCGGCGGGGGGGAACACTGAAGCTTTCTTT. The variable domain in full, completed from reference TRBV7-7 and TRBJ1-1, reads GAGVSQSPRYKVTKRGQDVTLRCDPISSHATLYWYQQALGQGPEFLTYFNYEAQPDKSGLPSDRFSAERPEGSISTLTIQRTEQRDSAMYRCASSPAGGNTEAFFGQGTRLTVV.